This is a list of T cell receptor beta chains from one sample in a study of T cell responses to AZD1222 COVID-19 vaccine. Generated by immunoSEQ multiplex PCR, the TCRdb table keeps only in-frame clones and is missing some. Seen here are more than 120,000 clones, 85% to 95% observed once, and the top ten hold roughly 9.9%. The sequenced sample was peripheral blood, obtained 28 days after the second AZD1222 dose. These receptors were taken from an adult who received the AZD1222 COVID-19 vaccine. The CDR3 runs from the conserved cysteine through the conserved F or W. A D gene is named only where the DNA matches it firmly. Clone size is not always given. Where it is, it says once, few, many or a class for expanded clones.

TGTGCCAGCAGTTTACAGGTTAGCAATCAGCCCCAGCATTTT,CASSLQVSNQPQHF,.,.,TRBJ1-5,TRBV6-5
TGTGCCAGCAGCCCGCAGGGACAGGGGAGAGGAGGCTACACCTTC,CASSPQGQGRGGYTF,.,.,TRBJ1-2,TRBV21-1
TGTGCCAGCAGTAACGACCCTCTGGGCACCTATGGCTACACCTTC,CASSNDPLGTYGYTF,.,.,TRBJ1-2,TRBV11-1
TGCGCCAGCAAACAACTACTAGCGGGAGTAAGAGATACGCAGTATTTT,CASKQLLAGVRDTQYF,TRBD2,.,TRBJ2-3,TRBV4-1
TGCAGCGTTGGAGGGGCAGCAGCGAAACTGGATGGCTACACCTTC,CSVGGAAAKLDGYTF,.,.,TRBJ1-2,TRBV29-1
TGTGCCACCGGGGAGGCCTCCTTTGGGGATACGCAGTATTTT,CATGEASFGDTQYF,.,.,TRBJ2-3,TRBV24-1
TGTGCCAGCAGTTTAGGTCGAGGGACAGGGTATGTTGCTGCTTTCTTT,CASSLGRGTGYVAAFF,TRBD1,.,TRBJ1-1,TRBV28
TGCAGTGCTAGTCCTAGCGGGTTCCCTGCTGGTGAGCAGTACTTC,CSASPSGFPAGEQYF,TRBD2,.,TRBJ2-7,TRBV20-1
TGTGCCAGCAGCCCTGGGGGGATTGGCAATCAGCCCCAGCATTTT,CASSPGGIGNQPQHF,.,.,TRBJ1-5,TRBV7-8
TGTGCCAGTAATGGCAGGGGGTATAATCAGCCCCAGCATTTT,CASNGRGYNQPQHF,TRBD1,few,TRBJ1-5,TRBV19
TGTGCCAGCGGGTCAGGGAAGGCTGGATCCTACAATGAGCAGTTCTTC,CASGSGKAGSYNEQFF,.,.,TRBJ2-1,TRBV7-2
TGTGCCAGCAGTTTAAAGAACACTGAAGCTTTCTTT,CASSLKNTEAFF,.,.,TRBJ1-1,TRBV12-3/TRBV12-4
TGTGCCAGCAGTGAAGACTTTTTGGGGCCACTTACCCCCTCTGGGGCCAACGTCCTGACTTTC,CASSEDFLGPLTPSGANVLTF,.,.,TRBJ2-6,TRBV6-1
TGTGCCTGGGGAACCTTGGGGGACTTAGAAGCTTTCTTT,CAWGTLGDLEAFF,.,once,TRBJ1-1,TRBV30
TGTGCCAGCAGTCTCGGGGAAAAACTGTTTTTT,CASSLGEKLFF,.,.,TRBJ1-4,TRBV27
TGTGCCAGCAGTTACTCCGGGACAGAAAAAATATATGGCTACACCTTC,CASSYSGTEKIYGYTF,TRBD1,.,TRBJ1-2,TRBV6-5
TGTGCCAGCAGCCCGAGCAGACAGGGGAACGAGCAGTACTTC,CASSPSRQGNEQYF,TRBD1,.,TRBJ2-7,TRBV27
TGTGCCAGCAGCTCTACGGGACAGGGCAATAATGAAAAACTGTTTTTT,CASSSTGQGNNEKLFF,TRBD1,.,TRBJ1-4,TRBV7-9
TGTGCCAGCAGCTTAGCGTCGGATGGACTAGCACTCCCCTCTCTCTACAATGAGCAGTTCTTC,CASSLASDGLALPSLYNEQFF,TRBD2,.,TRBJ2-1,TRBV7-6
TGTGCCAGCAGCATGGGACTCTACAATGAGCAGTTCTTC,CASSMGLYNEQFF,.,.,TRBJ2-1,TRBV5-6
TGTGCCAGCAGCCAAGACCCCCAGGGGCCGATCTCCTACGAGCAGTACTTC,CASSQDPQGPISYEQYF,.,.,TRBJ2-7,TRBV4-2
TGTGCCAGCAGTTACTTCGGGGAGCTGTTTTTT,CASSYFGELFF,.,.,TRBJ2-2,TRBV6-5
TGTGCCTTTTCCACGGTTAATTCACCCCTCCACTTT,CAFSTVNSPLHF,.,.,TRBJ1-6,TRBV7-9
TGTGCCAGCAGCCCCGGGACTAGCGGGAGTGGGGACAATGAGCAGTTCTTC,CASSPGTSGSGDNEQFF,TRBD2,.,TRBJ2-1,TRBV5-4
TGTGCCACCAGTGATCCAGCTACAAATACGCAGTATTTT,CATSDPATNTQYF,.,.,TRBJ2-3,TRBV24-1
TGTGCCAGCAGCTGGGGACAGGGAAGCAATCAGCCCCAGCATTTT,CASSWGQGSNQPQHF,TRBD1,.,TRBJ1-5,TRBV6-5
TGTGCCAGCAGTTTATCAGGGATCCCTGGTGCAGATACGCAGTATTTT,CASSLSGIPGADTQYF,.,.,TRBJ2-3,TRBV27
TGCGCCAGCAGCTTGGAAGGTAGGACGGCGAACACCGGGGAGCTGTTTTTT,CASSLEGRTANTGELFF,.,.,TRBJ2-2,TRBV5-1
TGTGCCAGCAGCTCTACAACTAATGAAAAACTGTTTTTT,CASSSTTNEKLFF,.,once,TRBJ1-4,TRBV7-9
TGCGCCAGCAGCTTGGACGGCGGGGATCAGCCCCAGCATTTT,CASSLDGGDQPQHF,.,.,TRBJ1-5,TRBV5-1
TGTGCCAGCAGCAAATCGGACAGGGTTAACACTGAAGCTTTCTTT,CASSKSDRVNTEAFF,TRBD1,.,TRBJ1-1,TRBV6-5
TGTGCCAGCAGCGTCACAGGGGGCATAGTCTATGGCTACACCTTC,CASSVTGGIVYGYTF,TRBD1,.,TRBJ1-2,TRBV11-2
TGTGCCAGCAGCTTCCAGGGAAGCTATGGCTACACCTTC,CASSFQGSYGYTF,.,.,TRBJ1-2,TRBV5-4
TGTGCCAGCAGCCAGGGACAGGGGGCTGGCAATGAGCAGTTCTTC,CASSQGQGAGNEQFF,TRBD1,.,TRBJ2-1,TRBV6-5
TGTGCCAGCTCACCATCAGGGACGGATTCACCCCTCCACTTT,CASSPSGTDSPLHF,.,.,TRBJ1-6,TRBV18
TGTGCCAGCAGTGCCGGCATGACTGAAGCTTTCTTT,CASSAGMTEAFF,.,.,TRBJ1-1,TRBV28
TGTGCCAGCAGTTTATGGTCGGGACAGGGGGATACGCAGTATTTT,CASSLWSGQGDTQYF,TRBD1,.,TRBJ2-3,TRBV27
TGTGCCATCAGTGGTTGGGCAGGGTCGAATTCACCCCTCCACTTT,CAISGWAGSNSPLHF,.,once,TRBJ1-6,TRBV10-3
TGCGCCAGCAGCGCGGGACCCAGCTCCTACAATGAGCAGTTCTTC,CASSAGPSSYNEQFF,.,once,TRBJ2-1,TRBV4-3